This T cell receptor (beta chain) was profiled in a study of post-analysis software for immune sequencing data. Study information: As for disease course, relapsing-remitting, secondary progressive and progressive-relapsing multiple sclerosis were all included.

The V gene's germline CDR1 is DFQATT and CDR2 SNEGSKA (reference sequence). This CDR3 region has 12 residues. V lost 2 bases and J 5 bases, leaving 9 bases between the germline ends. The library was made from cDNA and included unique molecular identifiers. From about 1 to 10 million T cells, 400,000 to 600,000 cDNA molecules were obtained. TCRdb redid the calling of the PCR reads with MiXCR, one entry per CDR3 protein. The sample shows around 250,000 distinct CDR3 sequences, 30% to 45% of them seen only once. About this clonotype: Antigen unknown.

Broader study findings: Relative to controls, patients had about 5 TRBV segments at higher frequency, with TRBV5-6, TRBV5-1 and TRBV20-1 among these. Controls had significantly higher normalized Chao1 diversity than multiple sclerosis patients.

The sample was blood. This clonotype was sampled from a girl aged 5-17 years with multiple sclerosis. The chain couples TRBV20-1 to TRBJ1-1; D perhaps matches TRBD1 (5 bases). The CDR3 coding sequence is TGCAGTGCTAGATTAAGGGGTACTGAAGCTTTCTTT. Its protein product is CSARLRGTEAFF.